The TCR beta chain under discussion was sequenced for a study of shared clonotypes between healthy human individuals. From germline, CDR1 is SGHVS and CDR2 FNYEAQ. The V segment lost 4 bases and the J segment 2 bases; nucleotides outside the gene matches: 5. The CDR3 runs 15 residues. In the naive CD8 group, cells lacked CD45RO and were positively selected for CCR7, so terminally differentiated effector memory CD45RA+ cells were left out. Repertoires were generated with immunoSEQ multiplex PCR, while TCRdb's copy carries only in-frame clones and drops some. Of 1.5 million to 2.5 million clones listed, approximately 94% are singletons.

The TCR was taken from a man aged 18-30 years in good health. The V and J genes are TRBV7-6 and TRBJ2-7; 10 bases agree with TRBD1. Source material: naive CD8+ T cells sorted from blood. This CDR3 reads CASSYDRGPTYEQYF. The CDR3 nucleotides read TGTGCCAGCAGCTACGACAGGGGGCCGACCTACGAGCAGTACTTC.